This T cell receptor (beta chain) was observed in a study of blood T cell repertoires in COVID-19. About the study: From the United States, Italy and Spain came samples of acute and convalescent COVID-19. Sample material is recorded as cDNA or gDNA derived from T cells, B-cell-depleted T cells, or PBMCs.

Assay: immunoSEQ multiplex PCR; the TCRdb copy retains only in-frame clones and omits some. The repertoire has some 82,000 clones, roughly 91% of them found once; the top ten carry 1.9%. This CDR3 has 15 amino acids. Per germline, CDR1 SGHNT and CDR2 YENEEA. The V segment lost 5 bases and the J segment 4 bases; nucleotides outside the gene matches: 11. The chain uses TRBV11-3 and TRBJ2-7; 7 bases map to TRBD1. This receptor was identified in a woman between 45 and 60 years old in a cohort sampled during active COVID-19. Material for sequencing was peripheral blood. The CDR3 loop reads CASSPSGTVNYEQYF. The DNA for the CDR3 is TGTGCCAGCAGCCCATCCGGGACAGTAAATTACGAGCAGTACTTC.